This T cell receptor beta chain was sequenced for a study of blood T cell repertoires in COVID-19 (dated by TCRdb to 2018 to 2021). Context from the whole study: Samples covering the acute and convalescent phases of COVID-19 were provided by collaborators in the United States, Italy and Spain. Samples were obtained from the ongoing ImmuneRACE study (first 160 participants) and from some 1,200 subjects provided by 6 global collaborators. The repertoires were released in a freely available public database meant as a resource for research on the immune response to SARS-CoV-2. Where available, HLA class I and class II types were obtained from metadata supplied by the sample provider rather than from assay-based typing. The material from the prospective study consisted of cDNA or gDNA derived from T cells, B-cell-depleted T cells, or PBMCs. The dataset comprised deeply sampled blood TCRbeta repertoires from subjects exposed to, actively infected with, or recovered from COVID-19. Sample metadata almost always included a de-identified subject ID, COVID-19 status, age in years and sex. What the research found in general, with its limitations: Clinical and demographic metadata were provided uncurated, with the amount varying by source and participant.

Of note for this clone: Its specific antigen is unknown. Qualities for individual bases were not recorded, and no much larger clone is one base off.

The junction carries 18 bases between V and J, which are trimmed by 6 bases and 0 bases respectively. Including the terminal cysteine and phenylalanine, the CDR3 comprises 17 residues. The sequence is cut down to CDR3 DNA, 51 bases in frame from base 1. The germline V gene supplies CDR1 SGHTA and CDR2 FQGTGA. The immunoSEQ Assay, a bias-controlled multiplex PCR, was used to amplify TCRbeta CDR3 regions from genomic DNA. Per the authors' processing: Within the assay, amplification of reference gene primers was used to estimate how many nucleated cells each sample contained. To quantify the absolute abundance of each unique TCRbeta CDR3 rearrangement, sequence reads were collapsed and filtered. For each sample, productive Simpson clonality was calculated as the square root of Simpson's diversity index across productive rearrangements. TCRdb took over this immuneACCESS table, retaining in-frame rearrangements with V and J assigned. Such tables are incomplete; in checked studies, under half of the missing clones stem from an unresolved V gene, and the remainder is unexplained. That table supplies the V and J calls and clone size; D and trimming were determined from the DNA. This sample gives over 200,000 clones in total; approximately 91% of them show up just once. In total, the top ten clones hold approximately 0.7% of the sample.

Collaborating institutions collected whole blood in K2EDTA tubes following their own protocols. For TCRbeta analysis, collaborators shipped samples as frozen whole blood, isolated PBMCs, or DNA extracted from either of those sample types. The sequence was collected from a human donor in a cohort sampled during active COVID-19. The V gene is TRBV7-3 and the J gene is TRBJ2-1, with TRBD2 tentatively as D gene (5 bases match). The source material was peripheral blood. The CDR3 in this case is CASSQIPADFSYNEQFF. The bases are TGTGCCAGCAGTCAAATTCCGGCGGACTTCTCCTACAATGAGCAGTTCTTC.